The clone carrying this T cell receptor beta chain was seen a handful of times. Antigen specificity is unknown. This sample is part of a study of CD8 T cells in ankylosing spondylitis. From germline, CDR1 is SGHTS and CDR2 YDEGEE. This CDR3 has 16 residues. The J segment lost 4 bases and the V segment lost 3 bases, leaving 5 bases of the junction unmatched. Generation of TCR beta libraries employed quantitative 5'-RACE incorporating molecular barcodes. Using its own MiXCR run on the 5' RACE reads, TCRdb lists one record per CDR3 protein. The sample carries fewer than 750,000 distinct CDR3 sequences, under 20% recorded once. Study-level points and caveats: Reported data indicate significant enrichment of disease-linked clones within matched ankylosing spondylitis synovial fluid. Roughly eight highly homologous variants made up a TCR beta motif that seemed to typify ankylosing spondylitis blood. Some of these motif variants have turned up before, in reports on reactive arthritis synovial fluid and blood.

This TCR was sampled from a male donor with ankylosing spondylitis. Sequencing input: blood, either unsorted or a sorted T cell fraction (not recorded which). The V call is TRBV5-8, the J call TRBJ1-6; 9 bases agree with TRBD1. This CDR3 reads CASSYKQGAYNSPLHF. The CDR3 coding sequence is TGTGCCAGCAGCTATAAACAGGGGGCGTATAATTCACCCCTCCACTTT.